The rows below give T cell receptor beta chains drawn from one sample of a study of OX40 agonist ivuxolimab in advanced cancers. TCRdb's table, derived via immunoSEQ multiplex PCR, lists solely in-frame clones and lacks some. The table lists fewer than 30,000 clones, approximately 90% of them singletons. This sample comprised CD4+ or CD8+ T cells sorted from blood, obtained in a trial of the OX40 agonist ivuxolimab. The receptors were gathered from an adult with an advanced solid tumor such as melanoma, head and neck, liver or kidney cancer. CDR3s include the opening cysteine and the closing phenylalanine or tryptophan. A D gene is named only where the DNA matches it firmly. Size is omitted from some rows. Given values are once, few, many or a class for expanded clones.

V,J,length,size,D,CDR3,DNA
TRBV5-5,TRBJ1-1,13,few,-,CASSLGVGTEAFF,TGTGCCAGCAGCTTGGGTGTGGGCACTGAAGCTTTCTTT
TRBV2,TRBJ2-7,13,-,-,CASSVGIAPEQYF,TGTGCCAGCAGTGTTGGGATAGCGCCCGAGCAGTACTTC
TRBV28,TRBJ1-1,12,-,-,CASSLFPTEAFF,TGTGCCAGCAGTTTATTCCCCACTGAAGCTTTCTTT
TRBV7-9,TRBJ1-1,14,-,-,CASSSGAGNTEAFF,TGTGCCAGCAGCTCCGGGGCCGGGAACACTGAAGCTTTCTTT
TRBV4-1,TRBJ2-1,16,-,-,CASSQEVRGHYNEQFF,TGCGCCAGCAGCCAGGAGGTCCGAGGCCACTACAATGAGCAGTTCTTC
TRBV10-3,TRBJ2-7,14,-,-,CAISESSPRREQYF,TGTGCCATCAGTGAGAGTAGCCCGAGGCGCGAGCAGTACTTC
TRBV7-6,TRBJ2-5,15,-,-,CASSWGAGNQETQYF,TGTGCCAGCAGCTGGGGTGCGGGTAACCAAGAGACCCAGTACTTC
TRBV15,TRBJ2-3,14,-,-,CATSTFRGTDTQYF,TGTGCCACCAGCACCTTCCGGGGCACAGATACGCAGTATTTT
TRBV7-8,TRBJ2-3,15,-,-,CASTPNAHHADTQYF,TGTGCCAGCACCCCAAATGCCCACCATGCAGATACGCAGTATTTT
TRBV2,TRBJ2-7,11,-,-,CASSGDYEQYF,TGTGCCAGCAGTGGGGACTACGAGCAGTACTTC
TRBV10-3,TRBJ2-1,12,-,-,CAIRSTYNEQFF,TGTGCCATTCGGTCAACCTACAATGAGCAGTTCTTC
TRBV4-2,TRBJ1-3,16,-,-,CASSQDSEGGGNTIYF,TGTGCCAGCAGCCAAGACAGTGAGGGGGGCGGAAACACCATATATTTT
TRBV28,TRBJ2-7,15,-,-,CASSETGAPPYEQYF,TGTGCCAGCAGTGAAACAGGAGCCCCCCCCTACGAGCAGTACTTC
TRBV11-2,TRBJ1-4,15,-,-,CASSRGVGLGEKLFF,TGTGCCAGCAGCAGAGGTGTGGGTTTGGGTGAAAAACTGTTTTTT
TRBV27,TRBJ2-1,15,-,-,CASSFFGSSYNEQFF,TGTGCCAGCAGTTTTTTTGGGAGCTCCTACAATGAGCAGTTCTTC
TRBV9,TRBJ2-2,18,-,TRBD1,CASSVVGTGGRGTGELFF,TGTGCCAGCAGCGTAGTAGGGACAGGGGGCCGCGGCACCGGGGAGCTGTTTTTT
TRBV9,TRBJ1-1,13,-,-,CASSVAGTAEAFF,TGTGCCAGCAGCGTAGCCGGGACGGCCGAAGCTTTCTTT
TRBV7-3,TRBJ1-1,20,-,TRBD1,CASSSDYQRDREKPGTEAFF,TGTGCCAGCAGCTCCGATTACCAACGGGACAGGGAAAAACCGGGAACTGAAGCTTTCTTT
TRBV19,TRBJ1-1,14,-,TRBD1,CASSSGQGAAEAFF,TGTGCCAGTAGCTCGGGACAGGGGGCGGCTGAAGCTTTCTTT
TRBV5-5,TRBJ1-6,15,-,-,CASSLAWGSNSPLHF,TGTGCCAGCAGCTTGGCGTGGGGTAGTAATTCACCCCTCCACTTT
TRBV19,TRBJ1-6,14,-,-,CASSLRTGNSPLHF,TGTGCCAGTAGTTTACGGACGGGTAATTCACCCCTCCACTTT
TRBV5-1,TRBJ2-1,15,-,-,CASSLEGGPYNEQFF,TGCGCCAGCAGCCTTGAGGGGGGACCTTACAATGAGCAGTTCTTC
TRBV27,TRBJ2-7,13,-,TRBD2,CASSPREGDYTSF,TGTGCCAGCAGTCCCCGGGAGGGGGACTACACGAGCTTC
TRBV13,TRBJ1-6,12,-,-,CASSLGYSPLHF,TGTGCCAGCAGCCTAGGGTATTCACCCCTCCACTTT
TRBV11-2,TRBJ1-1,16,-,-,CASSNTGSRGITEAFF,TGTGCCAGCAGCAACACAGGGTCCCGAGGTATCACTGAAGCTTTCTTT
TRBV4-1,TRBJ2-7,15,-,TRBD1,CASSQLGTAAYEQYF,TGCGCCAGCAGCCAACTAGGGACAGCCGCCTACGAGCAGTACTTC
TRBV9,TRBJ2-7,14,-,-,CASSVAGAFYEQYF,TGTGCCAGCAGCGTAGCTGGGGCCTTCTACGAGCAGTACTTC
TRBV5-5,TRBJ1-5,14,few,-,CASNLQVSNQPQHF,TGTGCCAGCAACTTACAGGTTAGCAATCAGCCCCAGCATTTT
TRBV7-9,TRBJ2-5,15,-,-,CASSSVMGALGTQYF,TGTGCCAGCAGCTCCGTGATGGGGGCTCTGGGGACCCAGTACTTC
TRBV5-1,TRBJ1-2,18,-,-,CASSLGFARDANLYGYTF,TGCGCCAGCAGCTTGGGTTTCGCACGGGACGCCAACCTGTATGGCTACACCTTC
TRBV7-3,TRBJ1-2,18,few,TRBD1,CASSSSSATGTGDYGYTF,TGTGCCAGCAGCTCCAGCTCTGCAACCGGGACAGGGGACTATGGCTACACCTTC
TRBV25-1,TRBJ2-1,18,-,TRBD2,CASSDGESELAHYNEQFF,TGTGCCAGCAGTGACGGGGAATCGGAACTAGCGCATTACAATGAGCAGTTCTTC
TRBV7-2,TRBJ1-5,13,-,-,CASSKTPNQPQHF,TGTGCCAGCAGCAAGACACCTAATCAGCCCCAGCATTTT
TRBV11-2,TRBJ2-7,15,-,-,CASSPSTGTAYEQYF,TGTGCCAGCAGCCCATCGACAGGGACTGCCTACGAGCAGTACTTC
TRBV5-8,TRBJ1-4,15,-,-,CASSLSPGANEKLFF,TGTGCCAGCAGCTTGTCTCCGGGCGCCAATGAAAAACTGTTTTTT
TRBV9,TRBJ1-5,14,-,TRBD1,CASSADRGNQPQHF,TGTGCCAGCAGCGCTGACAGGGGCAATCAGCCCCAGCATTTT
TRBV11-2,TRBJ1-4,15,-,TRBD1,CASSLDGQVYEKLFF,TGTGCCAGCAGCTTAGACGGACAGGTATACGAAAAACTGTTTTTT
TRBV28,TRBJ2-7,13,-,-,CASSPRGIYEQYF,TGTGCCAGCAGTCCCCGGGGGATCTACGAGCAGTACTTC
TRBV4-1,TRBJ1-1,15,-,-,CASSQDQSVNTEAFF,TGCGCCAGCAGCCAAGATCAGAGCGTGAACACTGAAGCTTTCTTT
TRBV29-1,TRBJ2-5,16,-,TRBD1,CSVEGVQDRVEETQYF,TGCAGCGTTGAAGGGGTACAGGACAGGGTGGAAGAGACCCAGTACTTC
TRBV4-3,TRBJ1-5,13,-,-,CASSQGPDQPQHF,TGCGCCAGCAGCCAAGGCCCGGATCAGCCCCAGCATTTT
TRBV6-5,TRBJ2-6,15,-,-,CASSYRDSGANVLTF,TGTGCCAGCAGTTACCGGGACTCTGGGGCCAACGTCCTGACTTTC
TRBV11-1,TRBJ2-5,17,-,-,CASSSSKTERNQETQYF,TGTGCCAGCAGCTCCTCCAAGACAGAAAGAAACCAAGAGACCCAGTACTTC
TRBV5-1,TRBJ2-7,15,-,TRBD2,CASSPPGTSSYEQYF,TGCGCCAGCAGTCCACCCGGGACTAGTTCCTACGAGCAGTACTTC
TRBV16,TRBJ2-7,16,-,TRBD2,CASSQSAGGLAYEQYF,TGTGCCAGCAGCCAATCTGCGGGAGGATTGGCCTACGAGCAGTACTTC
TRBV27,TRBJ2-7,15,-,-,CASSTLKRESYEQYF,TGTGCCAGCAGTACTCTTAAAAGGGAGAGCTACGAGCAGTACTTC
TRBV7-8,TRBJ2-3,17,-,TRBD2,CASSQSLSGSLTDTQYF,TGTGCCAGCAGCCAGAGTCTAAGCGGGAGTCTCACAGATACGCAGTATTTT
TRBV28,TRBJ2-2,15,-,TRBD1,CASSFRGRSSGELFF,TGTGCCAGCAGTTTCAGGGGGCGGTCATCTGGGGAGCTGTTTTTT
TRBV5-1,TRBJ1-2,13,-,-,CASTQGGMYGYTF,TGCGCCAGCACCCAAGGAGGGATGTATGGCTACACCTTC
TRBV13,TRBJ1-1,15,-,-,CASSLGPRDQTEAFF,TGTGCCAGCAGCTTAGGCCCCAGGGATCAGACTGAAGCTTTCTTT
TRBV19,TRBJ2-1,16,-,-,CASSIGVPGPLNEQFF,TGTGCCAGTAGTATAGGGGTGCCGGGACCACTTAATGAGCAGTTCTTC
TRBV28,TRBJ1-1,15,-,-,CASSLPGTLNTEAFF,TGTGCCAGCAGTTTACCCGGGACACTGAACACTGAAGCTTTCTTT
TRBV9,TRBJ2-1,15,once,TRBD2,CASSLPEREGNEQFF,TGTGCCAGCAGCCTCCCAGAGCGGGAGGGGAATGAGCAGTTCTTC